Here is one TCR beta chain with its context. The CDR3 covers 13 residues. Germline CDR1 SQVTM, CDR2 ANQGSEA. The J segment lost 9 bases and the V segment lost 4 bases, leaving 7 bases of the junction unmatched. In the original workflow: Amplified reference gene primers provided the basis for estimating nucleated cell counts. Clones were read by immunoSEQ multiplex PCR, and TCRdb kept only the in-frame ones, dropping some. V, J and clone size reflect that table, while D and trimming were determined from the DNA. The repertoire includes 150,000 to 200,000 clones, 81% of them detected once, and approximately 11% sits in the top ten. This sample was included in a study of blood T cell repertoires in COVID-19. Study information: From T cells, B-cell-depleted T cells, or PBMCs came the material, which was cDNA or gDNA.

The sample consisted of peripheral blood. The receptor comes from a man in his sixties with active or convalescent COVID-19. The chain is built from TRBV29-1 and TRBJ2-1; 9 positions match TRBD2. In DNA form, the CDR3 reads TGCAGCGTTGTAGGCGGGGGGGCCTCTGAGCAGTTCTTC. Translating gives CSVVGGGASEQFF.